Below, 27 T cell receptor beta chains from the same sample are listed, as sequenced in a study of blood T cells in healthy people across ages (dated by TCRdb to 2014 to 2015). Receptor amplification or capture employed 5' RACE. Sequencer: Illumina HiSeq 2500. A second PCR of about 6 to 12 cycles was performed with a sample-barcoded 5' primer and a J-beta primer mix. The public reads were run again by TCRdb, first through fastp at Q25 and then through MiXCR, and only productive beta chains were kept. For every CDR3 protein sequence, its rows merge into one entry that carries the most common genes and DNA. The sample table records over 600,000 distinct CDR3 sequences; more than 20% of these occur just once. The top ten clonotypes cover roughly 3.4% of the sample. The sequenced sample was blood. These TCRs come from a man aged 70-80 years in good health.

This clonotype has more than one count but fewer than ten. V and J are TRBV7-2 and TRBJ2-7; D is perhaps TRBD2 (5 bases). Trimming removed 5 bases from V and 6 bases from J, with 14 bases in between. CDR3 length equals 13 residues. The germline V gene encodes CDR1 SGHTA and CDR2 FQGNSA. This chain's CDR3 is CASSTSTSSEQYF. The CDR3 DNA reads TGTGCCAGCAGCACGAGTACTAGTTCCGAGCAGTACTTC.

The sample holds many counts of this clonotype. The gene calls are TRBV6-5 and TRBJ1-4; D is undetermined. The length of the CDR3 is 16 residues. The ends were cut back, 8 bases at V and 0 bases at J, with 16 bases in the middle. Germline assignment: CDR1 MNHEY and CDR2 SVGAGI. The CDR3 bases are TGTGCCAGCGCCCTCGAACCGGGCCCAACTAATGAAAAACTGTTTTTT. As protein: CASALEPGPTNEKLFF.

This clonotype has more than one count but fewer than ten. The genes are TRBV28 and TRBJ1-2; D is uncertain. Trimming left V 2 bases short and J 8 bases short, with 9 bases between. Looked up from germline, CDR1 is MDHEN and CDR2 is SYDVKM. The CDR3 totals 12 residues. This chain's CDR3 is CASSLIYDGYTF. As DNA, the CDR3 is TGTGCCAGCAGTTTAATTTACGACGGCTACACCTTC.

This clonotype was observed at least ten times. The chain combines TRBV6-5 with TRBJ2-7, with a possible D match to TRBD1 (6 bases). Germline V gene lookup returns CDR1 MNHEY and CDR2 SVGAGI. V was trimmed by 5 bases and J by 5 bases, leaving 16 bases between them. The CDR3 is made up of 14 amino acids. The CDR3 nucleotides read TGTGCCAGCAGTCTACAGGGAATGGTAAACGAGCAGTACTTC. Translated, it gives CASSLQGMVNEQYF.

This clonotype was observed at least ten times. This chain links TRBV5-1 with TRBJ2-4; D possibly corresponds to TRBD2 (6 bases). The CDR3 contains 18 residues. The V and J ends lost 4 bases and 0 bases respectively, with 20 bases between them. CDR1 SGHRS and CDR2 YFSETQ come from the germline V gene. The CDR3 DNA sequence: TGCGCCAGCAGCACAGCCGGGACTTTCTCTTTAGCCAAAAACATTCAGTACTTC. Translated: CASSTAGTFSLAKNIQYF.

V is TRBV6-5 and J is TRBJ1-1; unclear D gene. Deletions cut 2 bases from V and 4 bases from J, with 11 bases between. The CDR3 has 14 residues. Germline V gives CDR1 MNHEY, CDR2 SVGAGI. The CDR3 bases are TGTGCCAGCAGTTACGGGTTTGGGAGCACTGAAGCTTTCTTT. It specifies CASSYGFGSTEAFF.

The rearrangement joins TRBV29-1 to TRBJ1-3; D call uncertain. The CDR3 contains 13 residues. CDR1 is SQVTM and CDR2 is ANQGSEA in the germline V gene. Trimming removed 3 bases from V and 4 bases from J, with 10 bases in between. Written as DNA, the CDR3 is TGCAGCGTTGACGACAACGGGGGAAACACCATATATTTT. Residues: CSVDDNGGNTIYF.

The chain uses TRBV20-1 and TRBJ2-3; D is ambiguous. Germline V gives CDR1 DFQATT, CDR2 SNEGSKA (reference sequence). Deletions cut 1 base from V and 2 bases from J, with 4 bases between. CDR3 length: 12 residues. The CDR3 loop reads CSARVVTDTQYF. In DNA form, the CDR3 reads TGCAGTGCTAGAGTCGTCACAGATACGCAGTATTTT.

This clonotype was recorded a few times. The chain has TRBV5-1 and TRBJ2-1; 12 bases line up with TRBD2. The V gene's germline CDR1 is SGHRS and CDR2 YFSETQ. Trimming removed 3 bases from V and 6 bases from J; junction bases left unmatched: 7. CDR3 length: 16 amino acids. The DNA of the CDR3 is TGCGCCAGCAGCTCACCGGGACTAGCGGGTTTCAATGAGCAGTTCTTC. Amino acids: CASSSPGLAGFNEQFF.

The V gene is TRBV20-1, the J gene TRBJ2-5; 10 positions agree with TRBD2. This CDR3 comprises 16 residues. V lost 6 bases and J lost 5; bases outside the gene matches: 15. Germline V lookup: CDR1 DFQATT, CDR2 SNEGSKA (reference sequence). Here the CDR3 reads CSADPASGRSMETQYF. The CDR3 nucleotides read TGCAGTGCCGATCCGGCTAGCGGGAGATCTATGGAGACCCAGTACTTC.

The table lists this clonotype with a few counts. The V gene is TRBV6-1, the J gene TRBJ2-2, with 9 nucleotides matching TRBD2. Germline assignment: CDR1 MNHNS and CDR2 SASEGT. The trim removed 6 bases at V and 4 bases at J, leaving 6 bases unmatched. The CDR3 is 15 amino acids. The CDR3 reads CASSASGMGTGELFF. In nucleotides, the CDR3 is TGTGCCAGCAGCGCTAGCGGGATGGGCACCGGGGAGCTGTTTTTT.

The table lists this clonotype with a count of one. The chain combines TRBV18 with TRBJ2-1; D is possibly TRBD2 (6 bases). The germline V gene has CDR1 KGHSH and CDR2 LQKENI. This CDR3 is built from 16 residues. The ends were cut back, 3 bases at V and 5 bases at J, with 17 bases in the middle. CDR3 protein: CASSPYGGKRDNEQFF. CDR3 in DNA: TGTGCCAGCTCACCCTACGGAGGGAAGCGGGACAATGAGCAGTTCTTC.

In this sample, this clonotype turned up many times. This rearrangement joins TRBV5-5 to TRBJ2-7; a weak D match, TRBD2 (6 bases). CDR3 length equals 14 residues. Looked up from germline, CDR1 is SGHKS and CDR2 is YYEKEE (reference sequence). V was shortened by 4 bases and J by 7 bases, with 18 bases between the two germline ends. CDR3 sequence: CASSDGLFRGEQYF. The DNA for the CDR3 is TGTGCCAGCAGCGATGGACTTTTTCGGGGGGAGCAGTACTTC.

This clonotype was found a few times. The chain has TRBV3-1 and TRBJ1-2; D is uncertain. The CDR3 loop spans 13 amino acids. The V gene's germline CDR1 is LGHDT and CDR2 YNNKEL (reference sequence). The V end lost 1 base, the J end lost 5 bases, and 8 bases lay between the germline ends. CDR3 nucleotides: TGTGCCAGCAGCCAAGGGGTCCTTTATGGCTACACCTTC. This gives the protein CASSQGVLYGYTF.

This chain uses TRBV20-1 with TRBJ1-1, with D possibly matching TRBD1 (5 bases). This CDR3 comprises 15 residues. V gave up 0 bases and J gave up 4 bases, with 15 bases separating them. The germline gives CDR1 DFQATT, CDR2 SNEGSKA (reference sequence). DNA of the CDR3: TGCAGTGCTAGAGATCGTAGGACAATGGGCACTGAAGCTTTCTTT. Translating it yields CSARDRRTMGTEAFF.

This chain links TRBV18 with TRBJ1-1; 12 positions match TRBD1. V shed 6 bases and J 4 bases; nucleotides not matched to a gene: 3. The germline V gene has CDR1 KGHSH and CDR2 LQKENI. CDR3 length: 14 amino acids. In DNA form, the CDR3 reads TGTGCCAGCTCGGGACAGGGGGCAATCACTGAAGCTTTCTTT. Translating it yields CASSGQGAITEAFF.

This clonotype has a count of ten or more. V is TRBV10-3 and J is TRBJ2-7, with 9 bases fitting TRBD2. V shed 9 bases, J shed 5 bases, and the junction held 8 bases outside the gene matches. Germline V gene data show CDR1 as ENHRY and CDR2 as SYGVKD. The CDR3 length is 13 residues. The CDR3 loop is CAIFSGREDEQYF. Here the CDR3 DNA reads TGTGCCATTTTTAGCGGGAGAGAAGACGAGCAGTACTTC.

This clonotype was detected only once. This chain uses TRBV11-1 with TRBJ2-7, with TRBD1 matching 9 bases. V was pared by 4 bases and J by 5 bases, with 6 bases of the junction left unmatched. Looked up from germline, CDR1 is SGHAT and CDR2 is FQDESV (reference sequence). The CDR3 has 14 amino acids. CDR3 protein: CASSSGQGRNEQYF. Written as DNA, the CDR3 is TGTGCCAGCAGCTCCGGACAGGGGCGCAACGAGCAGTACTTC.

This clonotype was seen at least ten times. The rearrangement uses TRBV5-1 and TRBJ1-1; TRBD1 matches at 8 bases. Germline V gives CDR1 SGHRS, CDR2 YFSETQ. This CDR3 region has 14 residues. V shed 2 bases and J 4 bases; nucleotides not matched to a gene: 4. The chain's CDR3 is CASSFRTGPTEAFF. In DNA, the CDR3 is TGCGCCAGCAGCTTCCGGACAGGGCCCACTGAAGCTTTCTTT.

The chain recombines TRBV6-1 with TRBJ1-2; D perhaps matches TRBD1 (5 bases). The CDR3 runs to 14 residues. Germline assignment: CDR1 MNHNS and CDR2 SASEGT. The V gene lost 8 bases and the J gene lost 0 bases, with 13 bases spanning the gap. CDR3 sequence: CASGAGYANYGYTF. CDR3 DNA: TGTGCCAGCGGGGCAGGGTACGCTAACTATGGCTACACCTTC.

The chain joins TRBV4-1 to TRBJ2-5; D is uncertain. The end of the DNA fits TRBJ2-1 better, so the J call may be wrong. Germline CDR1 and CDR2: MGHRA and YSYEKL. CDR3 size: 15 residues. CDR3 region: CASSQVSRDLDEQFF. The CDR3 nucleotides read TGCGCCAGCAGCCAAGTATCTCGAGACCTTGATGAGCAGTTCTTC.

CDR3 nucleotide sequence: TGTGCCAGCAGTCTAGGGACTAGCGGGAGTGTTTCCTACAATGAGCAGTTCTTC. Translated, it gives CASSLGTSGSVSYNEQFF. The J gene is TRBJ2-1, the V gene TRBV6-1; the match to TRBD2 covers 14 bases. The CDR3 runs 18 residues. Looked up from germline, CDR1 is MNHNS and CDR2 is SASEGT. V lost 5 bases and J lost 1; bases outside the gene matches: 7.

This clonotype was counted a few times. V is TRBV20-1 and J is TRBJ1-6; D perhaps matches TRBD1 (6 bases). The CDR3 totals 15 residues. Germline V CDR1 and CDR2: DFQATT, SNEGSKA (reference sequence). Trimming cost V 5 bases and J 9 bases, with 20 bases left between them. The CDR3 sequence is CSAPRDNSGVSPLHF. The CDR3 DNA sequence: TGCAGTGCTCCGCGGGACAATTCAGGAGTTTCACCCCTCCACTTT.

The sample holds many counts of this clonotype. The V and J genes are TRBV14 and TRBJ2-5; perhaps TRBD2 as D (5 bases). The J call is uncertain, as TRBJ2-7 better fits the DNA end. Looked up from germline, CDR1 is SGHDN and CDR2 is FVKESK. The CDR3 has 15 residues. This chain's CDR3 is CASSRIAGGAYEQYF. The CDR3 bases are TGTGCCAGCAGCCGCATAGCTGGAGGTGCCTACGAGCAGTACTTC.

This clonotype has only a few counts. The V and J genes are TRBV12-3 or TRBV12-4 and TRBJ1-1; D not resolved. The CDR3 spans 13 residues. Trimming took off 3 bases at V and 1 base at J, with 6 bases between the two ends. The CDR3 coding sequence is TGTGCCAGCAGTTTTACACAGAACACTGAAGCTTTCTTT. Encoded protein: CASSFTQNTEAFF.

This clonotype was recorded a few times. CDR3 nucleotide sequence: TGCAGTGCCTCGGGACTAGCGCCGACCTACGAGCAGTACTTC. As protein: CSASGLAPTYEQYF. The chain joins TRBV20-1 to TRBJ2-5, with 10 bases identical to TRBD2. The closer fit of TRBJ2-7 to the DNA end suggests the J call may be wrong. There are 14 residues in the CDR3. Germline CDR1 reads DFQATT; CDR2 reads SNEGSKA (reference sequence).

This clonotype appeared a few times. This chain joins TRBV6-2 or TRBV6-3 and TRBJ2-5, with D possibly TRBD2 on 5 matching bases. Matching the DNA end better, TRBJ2-1 makes the J call doubtful. Germline V CDR1 and CDR2: MNHEY, SVGEGT. The CDR3 spans 10 residues. The CDR3 bases are TGTGCCAGCAGAGAGCGGGAGCAGTTCTTC. Protein sequence: CASREREQFF.